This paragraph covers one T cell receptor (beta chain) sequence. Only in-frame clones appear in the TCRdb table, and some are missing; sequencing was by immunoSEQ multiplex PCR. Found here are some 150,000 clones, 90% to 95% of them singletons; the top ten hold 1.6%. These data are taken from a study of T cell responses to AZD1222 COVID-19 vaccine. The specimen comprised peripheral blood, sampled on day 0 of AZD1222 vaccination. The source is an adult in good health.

The DNA of the CDR3 is TGTGCCAGTACCCCCGGGACGCCCTTTTACACCGGGGAGCTGTTTTTT. This encodes CASTPGTPFYTGELFF. V and J are TRBV19 and TRBJ2-2; D is possibly TRBD1 or TRBD2 (5 bases each). This CDR3 spans 16 amino acids. CDR1 and CDR2 from the germline V gene are LNHDA and SQIVND (reference sequence). V lost 7 bases and J 3 bases, leaving 18 bases between the germline ends.